Shown below are 4 T cell receptor beta chains from a single sample sequenced in a study of T cell responses to AZD1222 COVID-19 vaccine. Repertoires were generated with immunoSEQ multiplex PCR, while TCRdb's copy carries only in-frame clones and drops some. Of fewer than 110,000 clones listed, approximately 87% are singletons. Specimen: peripheral blood, collected 28 days after the second AZD1222 dose. These receptors originate from an adult who received the AZD1222 COVID-19 vaccine.

The genes are TRBV19 and TRBJ1-1; 10 bases map to TRBD1. V dropped 6 bases and J dropped 0; count of bases not matched to a gene: 13. CDR1 is LNHDA and CDR2 is SQIVND in the germline V gene (reference sequence). The length of the CDR3 is 18 residues. This CDR3 reads CASSPRTGGIGMNTEAFF. In nucleotides, the CDR3 is TGTGCCAGTAGCCCCCGGACAGGGGGAATTGGAATGAACACTGAAGCTTTCTTT.

CDR3 in DNA: TGTGCCACCAGTGTCTCGGGGACGTGGGGGACTGAAGCTTTCTTT. It translates to CATSVSGTWGTEAFF. The chain carries TRBV24-1 and TRBJ1-1, with a possible D match to TRBD1 (5 bases). The germline gives CDR1 KGHDR, CDR2 SFDVKD. CDR3 length equals 15 residues. V shed 5 bases and J shed 5 bases, with 17 bases lying between them.

The genes are TRBV4-1 and TRBJ1-2; D is undetermined. CDR1 is MGHRA and CDR2 is YSYEKL in the germline V gene. There are 13 residues in the CDR3. V lost 3 bases to trimming and J lost 3 bases, with 8 bases between them. CDR3 protein: CASSQSNDYGYTF. CDR3 sequence (DNA): TGCGCCAGCAGCCAGAGCAACGACTATGGCTACACCTTC.

This chain uses TRBV19 with TRBJ1-2, with D possibly being TRBD1 (6 bases). Trimming took off 6 bases at V and 4 bases at J, with 21 bases between the two ends. The CDR3 spans 16 residues. CDR1 is LNHDA and CDR2 is SQIVND in the germline V gene (reference sequence). CDR3 in DNA: TGTGCCAGTAGGGGGACAAAGGGGAAGAAGGGCTATGGCTACACCTTC. Amino acids: CASRGTKGKKGYGYTF.